The 3 T cell receptor beta chains presented below share a single source sample, sequenced in a study of T-cell memory formation after mild COVID-19. Via MiXCR, TCRdb re-called the 5' RACE reads, giving one row per CDR3 protein. Of about 430,000 distinct CDR3 sequences in the sample, 20% to 25% were seen once. Sequenced material: PBMCs or a T cell subset sorted from them (not recorded which). These TCRs come from an adult woman who had mild COVID-19 (a few samples of this study predate the infection). Cell type and time point are not known.

This clonotype has only a few counts. The chain carries TRBV24-1 and TRBJ2-3, with TRBD1 matching over 8 bases. Trimming took 4 bases from V and 3 from J; bases not matched to a gene: 14. Germline assignment: CDR1 KGHDR and CDR2 SFDVKD. CDR3 length: 18 amino acids. The CDR3: CATSEYRDRPKGTDTQYF. DNA of the CDR3: TGTGCCACCAGTGAGTACCGGGACAGGCCCAAGGGGACAGATACGCAGTATTTT.

This rearrangement joins TRBV10-3 to TRBJ1-4; D is perhaps TRBD1 (6 bases). This CDR3 comprises 14 residues. V shed 10 bases and J shed 2 bases, with 14 bases lying between them. Germline assignment: CDR1 ENHRY and CDR2 SYGVKD. Written as DNA, the CDR3 is TGTGCCAGCTCCACAGGGAGGACTAATGAAAAACTGTTTTTT. This translates into CASSTGRTNEKLFF.

This clonotype was recorded a few times. The chain is built from TRBV30 and TRBJ2-5; D might be TRBD1 or TRBD2, each matching 5 bases. This CDR3 has 14 residues. From germline, CDR1 is GTSNPN and CDR2 SVGIG (reference sequence). The germline V and J ends were trimmed by 0 bases and 4 bases, with 12 bases remaining between them. CDR3 residues: CAWSVKPGPETQYF. CDR3 nucleotides: TGTGCCTGGAGTGTCAAACCGGGACCAGAGACCCAGTACTTC.